A single sample is the source of the 18 T cell receptor beta chains below, sequenced in a study of control samples from healthy donors and cancer patients. Method: immunoSEQ multiplex PCR; TCRdb's copy keeps in-frame clones and lacks some. Among about 160,000 clones listed, 96% were seen once. The sequenced sample consisted of blood. These receptors were collected from a woman between 25 and 40 years old in good health.

This clone has just one count. Additional DNA sequences in this sample encode the identical CDR3. CDR3 nucleotide sequence: TGTGCCAGCAGAACCGGGACGGTTAATTCACCCCTCCACTTT. Protein: CASRTGTVNSPLHF. The chain combines TRBV6-5 with TRBJ1-6; tentative D call: TRBD1 (5 bases). This CDR3 contains 14 residues. V lost 6 bases, J lost 6 bases, and 12 bases lay in between. Germline V CDR1 and CDR2: MNHEY, SVGAGI.

The rearrangement uses TRBV9 and TRBJ2-1, with D tentatively TRBD1 or TRBD2 (5 bases each). CDR1 and CDR2 from the germline V gene are SGDLS and YYNGEE. V was cut by 8 bases and J by 6 bases, with 15 bases left in between. This CDR3 has 13 residues. CDR3 bases: TGTGCCAGTTCAAGGGGAGTAGGCAATGAGCAGTTCTTC. Translating it yields CASSRGVGNEQFF.

V is TRBV3-1 (or the pseudogene TRBV3-2) and J is TRBJ1-1; maybe TRBD1 (6 bases). Per germline, CDR1 LGHDT and CDR2 YNNKEL (reference sequence). Trimming cost V 6 bases and J 3 bases, with 14 bases left between them. There are 14 residues in the CDR3. The CDR3 sequence is CASRQGRGYTEAFF. In DNA form, the CDR3 reads TGTGCCAGCAGACAGGGAAGGGGATACACTGAAGCTTTCTTT.

V gene TRBV28 combines with J gene TRBJ2-1; 10 nucleotides line up with TRBD2. J lost 4 bases, V lost 5 bases, and 8 bases had no gene match. Germline values: CDR1 MDHEN, CDR2 SYDVKM. This CDR3 region has 16 residues. The chain's CDR3 is CASSLRTSGLYNEQFF. The CDR3 nucleotides read TGTGCCAGCAGTCTCCGGACTAGCGGACTTTACAATGAGCAGTTCTTC.

With respect to this clone: The sample contains more than one DNA sequence encoding this CDR3. CDR3 residues: CASSRQKETQYF. The CDR3 nucleotides read TGTGCCAGCAGTAGACAGAAAGAGACCCAGTACTTC. The rearrangement joins TRBV2 to TRBJ2-5, with D possibly being TRBD1 (5 bases). V was clipped by 5 bases and J by 3 bases, with 7 bases between them. There are 12 residues in the CDR3. From germline, CDR1 is SNHLY and CDR2 FYNNEI.

This rearrangement joins TRBV27 to TRBJ1-6, with D possibly matching TRBD1 (5 bases). The CDR3 spans 17 residues. Trimming left V 3 bases short and J 7 bases short, with 19 bases between. Germline V lookup: CDR1 MNHEY, CDR2 SMNVEV (reference sequence). CDR3 loop: CASSFRQGGGVNSPLHF. The CDR3 region has the DNA TGTGCCAGCAGTTTTCGGCAGGGAGGAGGCGTAAATTCACCCCTCCACTTT.

The chain couples TRBV27 to TRBJ2-5; D might be TRBD2 (5 bases). The CDR3 consists of 14 residues. Trimming removed 9 bases from V and 1 base from J, with 15 bases in between. In germline, CDR1 is MNHEY, CDR2 SMNVEV (reference sequence). DNA for the CDR3: TGTGCCAGACCGGGATTTTGGGTCCAAGAGACCCAGTACTTC. Amino acid sequence: CARPGFWVQETQYF.

The V call is TRBV7-3, the J call TRBJ2-7; TRBD1 aligns across 9 bases. V was clipped by 4 bases and J by 4 bases; unmatched bases: 8. Germline lookup yields CDR1 SGHTA and CDR2 FQGTGA. The CDR3 is 15 residues long. This CDR3 is CASSSPGQGQYEQYF. In DNA, the CDR3 is TGTGCCAGCAGCTCCCCGGGACAGGGACAATACGAGCAGTACTTC.

The chain carries TRBV10-1 and TRBJ2-1, with D unclear. CDR3 length equals 14 residues. V was clipped by 4 bases and J by 7 bases, with 14 bases between them. Germline-derived CDR1 and CDR2 are WNHNN and SYGVQD (reference sequence). In DNA form, the CDR3 reads TGCGCCAGCAGTGGGTCATTCGCCCGGAATGAGCAGTTCTTC. Amino acid sequence: CASSGSFARNEQFF.

V and J are TRBV27 and TRBJ2-2; D is uncertain. The CDR3 covers 14 residues. The V end lost 5 bases, the J end lost 1 base, and 8 bases lay between the germline ends. Germline CDR1 and CDR2: MNHEY and SMNVEV (reference sequence). The CDR3 bases are TGTGCCAGCAGTCCTAGGAGGAACACCGGGGAGCTGTTTTTT. Amino acid sequence: CASSPRRNTGELFF.

The V gene is TRBV29-1, the J gene TRBJ2-7, with D possibly matching TRBD1 (6 bases). Germline-derived CDR1 and CDR2 are SQVTM and ANQGSEA. V was shortened by 6 bases and J by 3 bases, with 15 bases between the two germline ends. The CDR3 is 13 amino acids. The CDR3 coding sequence is TGCAGCGTGTCCGGGACAACACACTACGAGCAGTACTTC. Amino acids: CSVSGTTHYEQYF.

The chain uses TRBV7-3 and TRBJ1-6; 10 bases map to TRBD1. CDR1 and CDR2 (germline): SGHTA, FQGTGA. The CDR3 consists of 16 residues. J gave up 10 bases and V 5 bases, and 11 bases lay outside the gene matches. CDR3 sequence (DNA): TGTGCCAGCAGCCAGGGGGCGGGGACAGGGGACTCACCCCTCCACTTT. Translation: CASSQGAGTGDSPLHF.

This chain uses TRBV10-3 with TRBJ1-4, with D unresolved. Trimming took off 3 bases at V and 8 bases at J, with 13 bases between the two ends. CDR3 length equals 14 residues. Germline-derived CDR1 and CDR2 are ENHRY and SYGVKD. The CDR3 DNA is TGTGCCATCAGTGACCCCGGCCTCCAAGAAAAACTGTTTTTT. Residues: CAISDPGLQEKLFF.

This chain uses TRBV6-2 or TRBV6-3 with TRBJ2-7, with no clear D. CDR3 length: 15 residues. The V and J ends lost 0 bases and 2 bases respectively, with 11 bases between them. Per the germline V gene, CDR1 is MNHEY and CDR2 is SVGEGT. CDR3 amino acids: CASSYSLGPTYEQYF. CDR3 coding DNA: TGTGCCAGCAGTTACTCGCTGGGTCCTACCTACGAGCAGTACTTC.

J is TRBJ2-4 and V is TRBV4-1, with 10 bases that match TRBD1. Unmatched junction bases numbered 6, after V lost 3 bases and J lost 4 bases. Per germline, CDR1 MGHRA and CDR2 YSYEKL. The CDR3 loop spans 16 amino acids. The CDR3 nucleotides are TGCGCCAGCAGCCAGACAGGGGGCAAAGAGAAAAACATTCAGTACTTC. It codes for CASSQTGGKEKNIQYF.

This chain connects TRBV5-1 to TRBJ1-5; TRBD1 might be the D (6 bases). V shed 0 bases and J shed 6 bases, with 13 bases lying between them. CDR3 size: 15 residues. CDR1 and CDR2 from the germline V gene are SGHRS and YFSETQ. The CDR3: CASSLAGGAGQPQHF. CDR3 sequence (DNA): TGCGCCAGCAGCTTGGCCGGGGGGGCTGGTCAGCCCCAGCATTTT. Drawing the rest from reference TRBV5-1 and TRBJ1-5, the complete variable domain is KAGVTQTPRYLIKTRGQQVTLSCSPISGHRSVSWYQQTPGQGLQFLFEYFSETQRNKGNFPGRFSGRQFSNSRSEMNVSTLELGDSALYLCASSLAGGAGQPQHFGDGTRLSIL.

The chain combines TRBV4-1 with TRBJ2-7, with 9 bases identical to TRBD1. CDR1 MGHRA and CDR2 YSYEKL come from the germline V gene. This CDR3 contains 16 residues. The ends lost 1 base at V and 4 bases at J; junction bases unmatched: 8. For the CDR3, the DNA is TGCGCCAGCAGCCAAGTTTGGGGACAGGGCTGGTACGAGCAGTACTTC. Amino acid sequence: CASSQVWGQGWYEQYF.

This clone appeared once. This chain's CDR3 is CASSQGTSGRAYEQYF. CDR3 DNA: TGTGCCAGCAGCCAAGGGACTAGCGGGAGGGCCTACGAGCAGTACTTC. The chain is built from TRBV3-1 (or the pseudogene TRBV3-2) and TRBJ2-7, with 15 bases that match TRBD2. Germline CDR1 and CDR2: LGHDT and YNNKEL (reference sequence). The CDR3 has 16 amino acids. J lost 2 bases, V lost 1 base, and 0 bases had no gene match.